This TCR beta chain was identified in a study of blood T cell repertoires in COVID-19 (dated by TCRdb to about 2020). Regarding the research as a whole: The collaborator samples originated in the United States, Italy and Spain and spanned the acute and convalescent phases of COVID-19. Where HLA class I and class II types were available, the types were taken from metadata supplied by the sample provider, not from assay-based typing. A de-identified subject ID, COVID-19 status, age in years and sex were almost always included in the sample metadata. Subjects who had been exposed to COVID-19, were actively infected with it, or had recovered from it provided the deeply sampled blood TCRbeta repertoires that made up the dataset. The prospective study material was composed of cDNA or gDNA derived from T cells, B-cell-depleted T cells, or PBMCs. The repertoires were released in a freely available public database intended as a resource for research on the immune response to SARS-CoV-2. The samples were drawn from the first 160 participants of the ongoing ImmuneRACE study and from 950 to 1,500 subjects provided by 6 global collaborators. Study-level results and caveats: The quantity of clinical and demographic metadata differed by source and by participant and was supplied without curation.

TCRbeta CDR3 regions were amplified from genomic DNA using the immunoSEQ Assay, a bias-controlled multiplex PCR. The original methods were these. Nucleated cell counts per sample were estimated from amplification of reference gene primers within the assay. To quantify the absolute abundance of each unique TCRbeta CDR3 rearrangement, sequence reads were collapsed and filtered. For each sample, productive Simpson clonality was calculated as the square root of Simpson's diversity index across productive rearrangements. TCRdb's version of the immuneACCESS table is confined to in-frame rearrangements and falls short of the full clone set. An unresolved V gene accounts for under half of the shortfall where checked; the remainder is of unknown origin. That table supplies the V and J calls and clone size; D and trimming were determined from the DNA. A total of around 100,000 clones appear in this sample, approximately 86% of them only once. The ten top clones hold 3.5% of the sample.

In the case of this clone: No cognate antigen has been identified for it. Per-base quality was not reported, and no clone a single base away is much larger than it.

V is trimmed back by 5 bases and J by 7 bases, and the junction contains 14 bases that no gene match accounts for. For CDR1 and CDR2, the germline V gene lists SGHVS and FQNEAQ. The CDR3 starts with the cysteine, ends with the phenylalanine, and has 16 residues. The retained sequence is limited to the CDR3, 48 bases, with the frame set at the first base. Each collaborating institution followed its own protocols to collect whole blood in K2EDTA tubes. For TCRbeta analysis, collaborators shipped samples as frozen whole blood, isolated PBMCs, or DNA extracted from either of those sample types. Sequenced material: peripheral blood. The TCR was taken from a human donor in a cohort sampled during active COVID-19. The rearranged segments are TRBV7-8 and TRBJ2-7; TRBD2 fits 10 bases in the junction. In nucleotide form, the sequence is TGTGCCAGCAGCCCACGGCCCCTAGCGGGGGATTGGGAGCAGTACTTC. It specifies CASSPRPLAGDWEQYF.